This TCR beta chain stems from a study of CD8+CD57+ T cells in acquired aplastic anemia. Findings of the study overall: Significant differences in CD8+ Simpson's diversity were not observed between patients and controls.

V dropped 3 bases and J dropped 6 bases, with 11 bases sitting between them. CDR3 length: 12 amino acids. The germline CDR1 and CDR2 sequences are SQVTM and ANQGSEA. Genomic DNA, the template, was used for profiling of the TCR beta VDJ and CDR3. TCRdb passed the reads through MiXCR, listing each CDR3 protein once. Of more than 150,000 distinct CDR3 sequences listed, about half are singletons. There are a few counts of this clonotype. The target antigen is unknown. Sequencing was done on patients that had shown CD8+CD57+ cell expansion by flow cytometry. The chain recombines TRBV29-1 with TRBJ1-2; D call uncertain. The sequencing sample was made of sorted CD4+, CD8+, or CD8+CD57+ T cells (not recorded which) from PBMCs. The receptor's source is a human donor with aplastic anemia. The CDR3 DNA is TGCAGCGTTGATCGGTCAGCGGATGGCTACACCTTC. It is translated as CSVDRSADGYTF.